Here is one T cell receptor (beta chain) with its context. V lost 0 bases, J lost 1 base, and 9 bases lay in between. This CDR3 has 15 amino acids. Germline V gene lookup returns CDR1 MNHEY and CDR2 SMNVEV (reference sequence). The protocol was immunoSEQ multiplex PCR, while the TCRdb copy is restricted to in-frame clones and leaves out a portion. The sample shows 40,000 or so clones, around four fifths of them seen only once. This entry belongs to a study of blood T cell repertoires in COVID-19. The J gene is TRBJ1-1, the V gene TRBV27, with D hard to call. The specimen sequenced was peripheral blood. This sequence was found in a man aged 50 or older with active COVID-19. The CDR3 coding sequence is TGTGCCAGCAGTTTATCGGTCGGTTGGAACACTGAAGCTTTCTTT. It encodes CASSLSVGWNTEAFF.